The rows below give T cell receptor beta chains drawn from one sample of a study of cytomegalovirus exposure and HLA in healthy donors. The protocol was immunoSEQ multiplex PCR, while the TCRdb copy is restricted to in-frame clones and leaves out a portion. The table lists about 130,000 clones. Sequences were obtained from PBMCs. These TCRs come from a man in his thirties or forties in good health and CMV-seronegative. Both conserved end residues are part of each CDR3. D genes are given only for firm matches.

TRBJ1-3 TRBV28 NA CASSLNDATNSGNTIYF TGTGCCAGCAGTTTAAATGACGCGACAAACTCTGGAAACACCATATATTTT
TRBJ2-7 TRBV5-1 NA CASRSEGEVSYEQYF TGCGCCAGCAGATCCGAGGGGGAAGTCTCCTACGAGCAGTACTTC
TRBJ2-6 TRBV5-6 NA CASSLEWTAGANVLTF TGTGCCAGCAGCTTGGAATGGACAGCCGGGGCCAACGTCCTGACTTTC
TRBJ2-7 TRBV28 NA CASSSGKEYF TGTGCCAGCAGTTCCGGGAAAGAGTACTTC
TRBJ2-1 TRBV5-1 TRBD1 CATSRDRASSYNEQFF TGCGCCACCTCGAGGGACAGGGCAAGCTCCTACAATGAGCAGTTCTTC
TRBJ2-3 TRBV4-2 TRBD2 CASSQTSGSNTDTQYF TGTGCCAGCAGCCAAACTAGCGGGAGTAACACAGATACGCAGTATTTT
TRBJ2-7 TRBV30 TRBD1 CAWDPGQGNEQYF TGTGCCTGGGACCCGGGACAGGGGAACGAGCAGTACTTC
TRBJ2-7 TRBV27 NA CASSSTLLGHEQYF TGTGCCAGCAGCTCGACCCTTCTAGGCCACGAGCAGTACTTC
TRBJ2-1 TRBV5-1 NA CASSATSSHNEQFF TGCGCCAGCAGCGCAACTAGTTCCCACAATGAGCAGTTCTTC
TRBJ2-6 TRBV4-1 TRBD1 CASSPGQISGANVLTF TGCGCCAGCAGCCCGGGACAGATCTCTGGGGCCAACGTCCTGACTTTC
TRBJ2-7 TRBV9 TRBD2 CASSVGASSGRAGGEQYF TGTGCCAGCAGCGTAGGCGCCTCTAGCGGGAGGGCTGGGGGCGAGCAGTACTTC
TRBJ1-1 TRBV6-5 NA CASSYSFRAVNTEAFF TGTGCCAGCAGTTACTCGTTCAGGGCAGTGAACACTGAAGCTTTCTTT
TRBJ2-3 TRBV5-1 NA CASSQAGNSDTDTQYF TGCGCCAGCAGCCAAGCAGGGAACTCGGACACAGATACGCAGTATTTT
TRBJ2-3 TRBV28 TRBD2 CASSSGLHTDTQYF TGTGCCAGCAGTTCGGGACTACACACAGATACGCAGTATTTT
TRBJ1-2 TRBV28 TRBD1 CASSLGGDGTGGDYGYTF TGTGCCAGCAGTTTAGGCGGAGACGGGACAGGGGGGGATTATGGCTACACCTTC
TRBJ2-5 TRBV7-9 TRBD2 CASSPRTSVETQYF TGTGCCAGCAGCCCGAGGACTAGCGTAGAGACCCAGTACTTC
TRBJ1-2 TRBV7-2 NA CASSLAETTPWYGYTF TGTGCCAGCAGCTTAGCGGAAACTACGCCTTGGTACGGCTACACCTTC
TRBJ1-1 TRBV4-3 TRBD1 CASSQDYRGNTEAFF TGCGCCAGCAGCCAAGATTACAGGGGAAACACTGAAGCTTTCTTT
TRBJ2-1 TRBV10-3 TRBD2 CAISEQGSGIMSSYNEQFF TGTGCCATCAGTGAGCAGGGTAGCGGGATCATGAGCTCCTACAATGAGCAGTTCTTC
TRBJ1-4 TRBV18 NA CASAGGATNEKLFF TGTGCCAGCGCCGGGGGGGCAACTAATGAAAAACTGTTTTTT
TRBJ1-6 TRBV25-1 TRBD1 CASSERQGKDSPLHF TGTGCCAGCAGTGAAAGACAGGGCAAGGATTCACCCCTCCACTTT
TRBJ2-7 TRBV6-6 NA CASSYSGQPGAYEQYF TGTGCCAGCAGTTACTCGGGACAACCTGGAGCCTACGAGCAGTACTTC
TRBJ2-3 TRBV5-1 TRBD1 CASSLAGTGSTDTQYF TGCGCCAGCAGCTTGGCGGGGACAGGGAGCACAGATACGCAGTATTTT
TRBJ2-5 TRBV18 NA CASSPGPEEETQYF TGTGCCAGCTCACCAGGGCCGGAAGAAGAGACCCAGTACTTC
TRBJ2-7 TRBV2 NA CASHRAPYEQYF TGTGCCAGCCACAGGGCCCCCTACGAGCAGTACTTC
TRBJ1-6 TRBV27 NA CASSQAGTLSPLHF TGTGCCAGCAGTCAGGCTGGGACTCTCTCACCCCTCCACTTT
TRBJ2-1 TRBV28 TRBD1 CASSFPGGQGYNEQFF TGTGCCAGCAGTTTCCCCGGAGGACAGGGTTACAATGAGCAGTTCTTC
TRBJ2-1 TRBV19 TRBD1 CASSSGTGLHKNQQFF TGTGCCAGTAGTTCGGGGACAGGCCTCCATAAAAACCAGCAGTTCTTC
TRBJ1-5 TRBV2 NA CANGDGGGLQPQHF TGTGCCAACGGGGACGGGGGAGGGCTCCAGCCCCAGCATTTT
TRBJ1-4 TRBV28 NA CASSWGRNEKLFF TGTGCCAGCAGTTGGGGCAGGAACGAAAAACTGTTTTTT
TRBJ1-1 TRBV21-1 NA CASSKAHAEGFF TGTGCCAGCAGCAAGGCGCACGCCGAGGGTTTCTTT
TRBJ1-1 TRBV5-4 TRBD1 CASSLGNRGTEASF TGTGCCAGCAGCTTGGGAAACAGGGGAACTGAAGCTTCCTTT
TRBJ2-2 TRBV25-1 NA CASRDYTTGELFF TGTGCCAGCAGGGACTACACAACCGGGGAGCTGTTTTTT
TRBJ1-5 TRBV18 TRBD1 CASSPGQTNQPQHF TGTGCCAGCTCACCGGGACAGACAAATCAGCCCCAGCATTTT
TRBJ1-5 TRBV27 NA CASSFGYSNQPQHF TGTGCCAGCAGTTTCGGGTATAGCAATCAGCCCCAGCATTTT
TRBJ2-7 TRBV7-9 TRBD1 CASSPRQGAYEQYF TGTGCCAGCAGCCCGAGACAGGGGGCCTACGAGCAGTACTTC
TRBJ2-3 TRBV25-1 TRBD2 CASSEPGLAGTDTQYF TGTGCCAGCAGTGAACCGGGACTAGCGGGGACAGATACGCAGTATTTT
TRBJ2-7 TRBV19 NA CASSMVSSYEQYF TGTGCCAGTAGTATGGTGAGCTCCTACGAGCAGTACTTC
TRBJ1-1 TRBV5-4 NA CASRLTMNTEAFF TGTGCCAGCAGATTAACAATGAACACTGAAGCTTTCTTT
TRBJ2-1 TRBV29-1 TRBD2 CSVEVTLAGFNEQFF TGCAGCGTTGAAGTCACTCTAGCGGGTTTCAATGAGCAGTTCTTC
TRBJ2-1 TRBV30 TRBD2 CAWRDGTSGSYEQFF TGTGCCTGGAGGGATGGGACTAGCGGGAGCTATGAGCAGTTCTTC
TRBJ2-1 TRBV7-9 NA CASSYTESIYNEQFF TGTGCCAGCAGCTACACAGAATCGATCTACAATGAGCAGTTCTTC
TRBJ2-3 TRBV28 TRBD2 CASSDPGTSGRSPDTQYF TGTGCCAGCAGTGACCCCGGGACTAGCGGGAGGAGCCCAGATACGCAGTATTTT
TRBJ2-3 TRBV28 TRBD2 CASSPGLRKYF TGTGCCAGCAGCCCGGGACTACGGAAGTATTTT